The clone carrying this TCR beta chain was detected many times. V trimming: 2 bases; J trimming: 2 bases; junction bases outside the gene matches: 32. CDR1 SGHDN and CDR2 FVKESK come from the germline V gene. The CDR3 extends over 24 amino acids. These data originate in a study of T cells in Graves' hyperthyroidism and ophthalmopathy. TCR beta CDR3 regions were amplified from RNA transcripts. TCR CDR3 underwent first-round RT-PCR with the HTBI primer set. Each CDR3 protein is one row after TCRdb ran MiXCR on the multiplex PCR reads. The sample yields fewer than 750,000 distinct CDR3 sequences, roughly 15% seen once.

The origin of this receptor is a woman aged 45-65 years with Graves' ophthalmopathy. The V gene is TRBV14, the J gene TRBJ1-2, with TRBD1 matching over 7 bases. Sequencing was performed on blood. DNA for the CDR3: TGTGCCAGCAGCCAATTTTCGGAGACGGGGGGTCGGTACCAACGAGGGACAGACAACTATGGCTACACCTTC. Protein product: CASSQFSETGGRYQRGTDNYGYTF.